This T cell receptor (beta chain) was profiled in a study of shared clonotypes between healthy human individuals. The CDR3 extends over 15 amino acids. Per the germline V gene, CDR1 is SEHNR and CDR2 is FQNEAQ (reference sequence). Trimming took 1 base from V and 0 from J, leaving 10 bases between them. Assay used: immunoSEQ multiplex PCR; TCRdb lists only in-frame clones, some missing. The sample lists 950,000 to 1,100,000 clones; about 74% were seen once. As concerns this clone: Its antigen is unidentified.

Study results and limitations: About 5% of naive CD4 clonotypes were common to a few donors.

The chain couples TRBV7-9 to TRBJ2-7; no clear D. Material for sequencing was memory CD4+ T cells sorted from blood. The subset is: CD45RA-negative fraction. The clonotype comes from a man aged 18 to 35 in good health. The CDR3 region is CASSLDPMSSYEQYF. The CDR3 region has the DNA TGTGCCAGCAGCTTAGACCCGATGAGCTCCTACGAGCAGTACTTC.